The TCR beta chain under discussion was sequenced for a study of cytomegalovirus exposure and HLA in healthy donors. Both 60 Vbeta primers and 13 Jbeta primers went into the PCR. TCRdb's table, derived via immunoSEQ multiplex PCR, lists solely in-frame clones and lacks some. The data show 100,000 to 150,000 clones, around 75% seen once. Notes on the study in general: Prior analysis indicated that the majority of TCR beta V segments exhibited productivity approximately 87% or approximately 30% of the time. Cytomegalovirus association was assigned to 150 to 200 TCR beta chains. Rarity marked most TCR sequences, yet some public TCRs occurred in many donors.

This CDR3 comprises 17 residues. Unmatched junction bases numbered 14, after V lost 4 bases and J lost 3 bases. Germline values: CDR1 SGHRS, CDR2 YFSETQ. On this clone: Its antigen is unidentified.

The sequence was collected from a man aged 25-45 years in good health and CMV-seronegative. This chain links TRBV5-1 with TRBJ1-1; 8 bases align to TRBD1. Sequenced input: PBMCs. This chain's CDR3 is CASSGGRDRLGDTEAFF. The CDR3 nucleotides are TGCGCCAGCAGCGGTGGCCGGGACAGGTTAGGGGACACTGAAGCTTTCTTT.